This T cell receptor (beta chain) was recorded in a study of blood T cell repertoires in COVID-19. About the research overall: Samples of COVID-19 (acute and convalescent) were obtained from the United States, Italy and Spain. PBMCs, B-cell-depleted T cells, or T cells were the source of the cDNA or gDNA that made up the material.

Only one count was recorded for this clone. The CDR3 is 16 residues long. CDR1 and CDR2 from the germline V gene are MNHEY and SMNVEV (reference sequence). Losses at the gene ends were 4 bases for V and 4 bases for J; bases not matched to a gene: 10. In the study's own analysis: The authors estimated nucleated cell counts from reference gene primer amplification. Measured with immunoSEQ multiplex PCR; TCRdb has only the in-frame clones, and not every one. That table supplies the V and J calls and clone size; D and trimming were determined from the DNA. The table includes some 200,000 clones, 80% to 90% detected once.

This chain links TRBV27 with TRBJ2-3; 8 bases fit TRBD2. This sequence was found in a man aged 25 to 40 with active or convalescent COVID-19. Sequencing input: peripheral blood. CDR3 bases: TGTGCCAGCAGTTCCCGGGGGGGGATCTGGGCAGATACGCAGTATTTT. Its translation is CASSSRGGIWADTQYF.